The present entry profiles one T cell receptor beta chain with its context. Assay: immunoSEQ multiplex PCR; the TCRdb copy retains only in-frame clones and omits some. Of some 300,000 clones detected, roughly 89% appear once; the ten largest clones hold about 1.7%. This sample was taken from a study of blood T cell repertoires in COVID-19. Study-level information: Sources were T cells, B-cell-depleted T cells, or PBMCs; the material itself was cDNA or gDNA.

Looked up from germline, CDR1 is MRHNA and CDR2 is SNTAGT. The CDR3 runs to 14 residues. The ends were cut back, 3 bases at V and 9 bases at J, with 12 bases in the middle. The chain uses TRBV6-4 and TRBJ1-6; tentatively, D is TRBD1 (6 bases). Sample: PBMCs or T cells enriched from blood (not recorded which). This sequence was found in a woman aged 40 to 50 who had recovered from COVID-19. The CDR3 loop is CASSEVTGSSPLHF. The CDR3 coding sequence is TGTGCCAGCAGTGAGGTGACAGGATCTTCACCCCTCCACTTT.